The 25 T cell receptor beta chains presented below share a single source sample, sequenced in a study of T cells in Graves' hyperthyroidism and ophthalmopathy. The TCR beta CDR3 regions underwent amplification using RNA transcripts as the source. The HTBI set primed first-round TCR CDR3 RT-PCR. A single record per CDR3 protein comes from TCRdb applying MiXCR to the multiplex PCR reads. The sample comprises about 380,000 distinct CDR3 sequences, about 14% of which are singletons, and about 20% rests with the top ten. Sequences were obtained from blood. These receptors came from a woman between 25 and 40 years old with Graves' ophthalmopathy.

About this clonotype itself: A much larger clone differs from this one at a single base, so this may be a read error. The chain links TRBV5-6 to TRBJ2-1; perhaps TRBD1 as D (5 bases). CDR3 length: 16 amino acids. The germline V gene encodes CDR1 SGHDT and CDR2 YYEEEE. This CDR3 is CASSLGRQGRWNGQFF. The CDR3 DNA reads as TGTGCCAGCAGCTTGGGTCGGCAGGGAAGGTGGAATGGGCAGTTCTTC.

This clonotype turned up a few times. The V call is TRBV20-1, the J call TRBJ2-3, with D hard to call. This CDR3 region has 12 residues. Deletions cut 0 bases from V and 6 bases from J, with 7 bases between. Per germline, CDR1 DFQATT and CDR2 SNEGSKA (reference sequence). CDR3 in amino acids: CSARDFVDTQYF. CDR3 DNA: TGCAGTGCTAGAGACTTCGTCGATACGCAGTATTTT.

This clonotype was counted ten times or more. V usage is TRBV12-3 or TRBV12-4 and J usage is TRBJ2-1; D unclear. Trimming took 1 base from V and 11 from J, leaving 9 bases between them. This CDR3 is 12 amino acids long. CDR3 DNA: TGTGCCAGCAGTTTAGTGGACGGAAAGCAGTTCTTC. It yields the protein CASSLVDGKQFF.

At least ten counts were recorded for this clonotype. The chain links TRBV30 to TRBJ2-5, with TRBD1 identical over 7 bases. The CDR3 is 14 residues long. Germline-derived CDR1 and CDR2 are GTSNPN and SVGIG (reference sequence). After removal of 3 bases from V and 5 bases from J, the junction contained 9 bases not matched to a gene. The CDR3 DNA follows: TGTGCCTGGAGAACGACAGGGTCGTGGGAGACCCAGTACTTC. Translating gives CAWRTTGSWETQYF. Full variable domain (remainder filled in from reference TRBV30 and TRBJ2-5): SQTIHQWPATLVQPVGSPLSLECTVEGTSNPNLYWYRQAAGRGLQLLFYSVGIGQISSEVPQNLSASRPQDRQFILSSKKLLLSDSGFYLCAWRTTGSWETQYFGPGTRLLVL.

The sample holds many counts of this clonotype. The rearrangement uses TRBV7-2 and TRBJ2-5; 8 nucleotides agree with TRBD2. The V segment lost 8 bases and the J segment 5 bases; nucleotides outside the gene matches: 10. Germline V gives CDR1 SGHTA, CDR2 FQGNSA. This CDR3 has 14 amino acids. CDR3 nucleotide sequence: TGTGCCAGCGACACCCAGCGGGGGCGGGAGACCCAGTACTTC. Its protein product is CASDTQRGRETQYF.

The sample holds many counts of this clonotype. The chain is built from TRBV7-8 and TRBJ2-7; a weak D match, TRBD2 (6 bases). CDR1 and CDR2 from the germline V gene are SGHVS and FQNEAQ. Trimming cost V 7 bases and J 4 bases, with 20 bases left between them. This CDR3 is built from 15 residues. CDR3 residues: CASILSLGGEYEQYF. CDR3 in DNA: TGTGCCAGCATCCTCAGCCTTGGAGGGGAGTACGAGCAGTACTTC.

This clonotype was seen repeatedly, ten times or more. This chain uses TRBV7-8 with TRBJ2-3; D might be TRBD2 (5 bases). Per the germline V gene, CDR1 is SGHVS and CDR2 is FQNEAQ. Trimming removed 3 bases at V and 3 bases at J, with 13 bases between. This CDR3 has 15 residues. The CDR3 sequence is CASSFGLGVTDTQYF. The CDR3 bases are TGTGCCAGCAGCTTCGGACTGGGCGTGACAGATACGCAGTATTTT.

The chain uses TRBV6-1 and TRBJ1-2, with D uncertain. The ends were cut back, 5 bases at V and 12 bases at J, with 16 bases in the middle. Germline assignment: CDR1 MNHNS and CDR2 SASEGT. The CDR3 extends over 12 amino acids. Written as DNA, the CDR3 is TGTGCCAGCAGTTCCCAGGCCCAAAGGGACACCTTC. Translation gives CASSSQAQRDTF.

This clonotype was observed many times. The chain is built from TRBV24-1 and TRBJ2-3; D is ambiguous. Trimming cost V 1 base and J 2 bases, with 15 bases left between them. Germline-derived CDR1 and CDR2 are KGHDR and SFDVKD. The CDR3 consists of 17 residues. CDR3 DNA sequence: TGTGCCACCAGTGATTTCGGCCGACCGAGCCCCACAGATACGCAGTATTTT. It codes for CATSDFGRPSPTDTQYF.

This clonotype was detected many times. The gene calls are TRBV6-6 and TRBJ1-2, with 8 bases that match TRBD1. Trimming cost V 2 bases and J 6 bases; bases outside gene matches: 8. The CDR3 loop spans 15 amino acids. The germline V gene has CDR1 MNHNY and CDR2 SVGAGI (reference sequence). The CDR3 bases are TGTGCCAGCAGTTACGTCGTGGCAGGGGGCAATGGCTACACCTTC. Protein product: CASSYVVAGGNGYTF.

In its sample, this clonotype was seen many times. The chain uses TRBV20-1 and TRBJ2-1; D is possibly TRBD1 (5 bases). This CDR3 has 15 amino acids. The V end lost 3 bases, the J end lost 3 bases, and 15 bases lay between the germline ends. Germline V lookup: CDR1 DFQATT, CDR2 SNEGSKA (reference sequence). As DNA, the CDR3 is TGCAGTGCTAGTGACAGATGGGGAAACTACAATGAGCAGTTCTTC. The encoded protein is CSASDRWGNYNEQFF.

This clonotype was counted once. This sequence may be a read error, since a much larger clone differs from it by one base. CDR3 in amino acids: CASSLGTASYNEQIF. The CDR3 DNA is TGTGCCAGCAGCTTAGGGACGGCTTCCTACAATGAGCAGATCTTC. This chain links TRBV7-9 with TRBJ2-1; D gene uncertain. Germline lookup yields CDR1 SEHNR and CDR2 FQNEAQ (reference sequence). The CDR3 is made up of 15 amino acids.

This clonotype was detected ten times or more. The chain employs TRBV29-1 and TRBJ2-3, with 11 nucleotides matching TRBD2. V was pared by 4 bases and J by 4 bases, with 10 bases of the junction left unmatched. From germline, CDR1 is SQVTM and CDR2 ANQGSEA. This CDR3 contains 16 residues. DNA for the CDR3: TGCAGCGTTGCCCCTCGACTAGCGGGGATTTCAGATACGCAGTATTTT. It is translated as CSVAPRLAGISDTQYF.

This clonotype occurred many times. J is TRBJ1-1 and V is TRBV3-1; the match to TRBD1 covers 10 bases. With 6 bases clipped from V and 4 bases from J, the junction kept 2 bases outside the gene matches. CDR3 length: 13 amino acids. CDR1 is LGHDT, CDR2 YNNKEL, per germline (reference sequence). As DNA, the CDR3 is TGTGCCAGCAGTAGGACAGGGGGCACTGAAGCTTTCTTT. Translated: CASSRTGGTEAFF.

This clonotype was detected many times. The CDR3 DNA reads TGTGCCAGCAGCCTCTGGTCCGGTTCCTACGAGCAGTACTTC. Translation gives CASSLWSGSYEQYF. The chain uses TRBV28 and TRBJ2-7; D not resolved. CDR1 MDHEN and CDR2 SYDVKM come from the germline V gene. V was trimmed by 6 bases and J by 1 base, leaving 13 bases between them. The CDR3 contains 14 residues.

This clonotype was seen at least ten times. This rearrangement joins TRBV2 to TRBJ1-4, with TRBD1 matching over 10 bases. This CDR3 contains 15 residues. J gave up 6 bases and V 5 bases, and 6 bases lay outside the gene matches. The germline CDR1 and CDR2 sequences are SNHLY and FYNNEI. The CDR3, as DNA: TGTGCCAGCAGTCGTCCGACAGGGGGCCATGAAAAACTGTTTTTT. It encodes CASSRPTGGHEKLFF. Combining the CDR3 with reference TRBV2 and TRBJ1-4 gives the whole variable domain EPEVTQTPSHQVTQMGQEVILRCVPISNHLYFYWYRQILGQKVEFLVSFYNNEISEKSEIFDDQFSVERPDGSNFTLKIRSTKLEDSAMYFCASSRPTGGHEKLFFGSGTQLSVL.

This clonotype has a count of ten or more. The chain is built from TRBV20-1 and TRBJ2-1, with TRBD1 matching 7 bases. The junction had 8 bases not matched to a gene; V was cut back by 5 bases and J by 4 bases. CDR1 and CDR2 from the germline V gene are DFQATT and SNEGSKA (reference sequence). The CDR3 spans 14 residues. CDR3 DNA sequence: TGCAGTGCTTCTGGGACAGTCGATTACAATGAGCAGTTCTTC. It codes for CSASGTVDYNEQFF.

Concerning this clonotype itself: A much larger clone is a single base away; this may be a read error. The V gene is TRBV12-3 or TRBV12-4, the J gene TRBJ1-2, with TRBD1 matching over 8 bases. The trim removed 4 bases at V and 7 bases at J, leaving 17 bases unmatched. The CDR3 totals 17 residues. The CDR3: CASSSNSGQGKGFGYTF. DNA for the CDR3: TGTGCCAGCAGTTCCAACTCCGGACAGGGCAAAGGTTTTGGCTACACCTTC.

The rearrangement uses TRBV18 and TRBJ1-5; D is perhaps TRBD1 (6 bases). The germline V gene encodes CDR1 KGHSH and CDR2 LQKENI. The CDR3 consists of 16 residues. Trimming left V 2 bases short and J 1 base short, with 12 bases between. The CDR3 is CASSPNVRGSNQPQHF. CDR3 bases: TGTGCCAGCTCACCAAATGTAAGGGGGAGCAATCAGCCCCAGCATTTT.

CDR3 bases: TGTGCTAGTGGATTCGGGGGGAACACCGGGGAGCTGTTTTTT. The encoded protein is CASGFGGNTGELFF. This sequence joins TRBV12-5 and TRBJ2-2; tentatively, D is TRBD2 (6 bases). The V gene lost 6 bases and the J gene lost 1 base, with 9 bases spanning the gap. The CDR3 consists of 14 residues. The V gene's germline CDR1 is LGHNT and CDR2 FRNRAP.

The chain combines TRBV15 with TRBJ2-1; D perhaps matches TRBD2 (6 bases). CDR1 and CDR2 (germline): LNHNV, YYDKDF (reference sequence). V dropped 5 bases and J dropped 4 bases, with 15 bases sitting between them. The CDR3 length is 15 residues. CDR3 DNA sequence: TGTGCCACCAGCCACACCCGGGGGTGGTACAATGAGCAGTTCTTC. This sequence encodes CATSHTRGWYNEQFF.

This rearrangement joins TRBV20-1 to TRBJ2-3, with 10 bases that match TRBD2. The CDR3 sequence is 15 residues long. CDR1 is DFQATT and CDR2 is SNEGSKA in the germline V gene (reference sequence). The trim removed 3 bases at V and 2 bases at J, leaving 5 bases unmatched. The CDR3 bases are TGCAGTGCTAGTGAAAGCGGGGGGGCCACAGATACGCAGTATTTT. Protein sequence: CSASESGGATDTQYF.

This clonotype was counted a few times. This sequence joins TRBV12-3 or TRBV12-4 and TRBJ1-1; D is ambiguous. This CDR3 is 13 amino acids long. The V end lost 3 bases, the J end lost 6 bases, and 11 bases lay between the germline ends. The CDR3 DNA reads as TGTGCCAGCAGTTTGGATAGGCCCTCTGAAGCTTTCTTT. Residues: CASSLDRPSEAFF.

V usage is TRBV12-3 or TRBV12-4 and J usage is TRBJ1-6; tentative D call: TRBD1 (6 bases). V lost 1 base, J lost 8 bases, and 15 bases lay in between. The CDR3 loop spans 16 amino acids. The CDR3: CASSLVGTNRYSPLHF. As DNA, the CDR3 is TGTGCCAGCAGTTTAGTCGGGACAAACAGATATTCACCCCTCCACTTT.

This clonotype showed up many times. The chain couples TRBV2 to TRBJ2-1; no definite D call. The CDR3 totals 12 residues. Germline V lookup: CDR1 SNHLY, CDR2 FYNNEI. The germline V and J ends were trimmed by 2 bases and 1 base, with 0 bases remaining between them. The CDR3: CASSESYNEQFF. The CDR3 region has the DNA TGTGCCAGCAGTGAATCCTACAATGAGCAGTTCTTC.